One and the same sample provided the 19 T cell receptor beta chains below, sequenced in a study of T-cell memory formation after mild COVID-19. TCRdb reprocessed the 5' RACE reads via MiXCR and lists one record per CDR3 protein. The sample includes approximately 350,000 distinct CDR3 sequences, 25% to 30% seen only once; the top ten take approximately 13%. The sample consisted of PBMCs or a T cell subset sorted from them (not recorded which). The receptors were sampled from an adult woman who had mild COVID-19 (a few samples of this study predate the infection). Cell type and time point are not known.

This clonotype was picked up one time. The chain uses TRBV7-9 and TRBJ2-4; 8 positions agree with TRBD2. With 10 bases clipped from V and 0 bases from J, the junction kept 2 bases outside the gene matches. The CDR3 covers 13 residues. The germline V gene encodes CDR1 SEHNR and CDR2 FQNEAQ (reference sequence). The CDR3 protein is CATAGVAKNIQYF. As DNA, the CDR3 is TGTGCCACAGCGGGGGTAGCCAAAAACATTCAGTACTTC.

The chain links TRBV12-3 or TRBV12-4 to TRBJ2-7, with 7 bases lining up with TRBD1. The CDR3 has 13 amino acids. Germline trimming cut 4 bases from V and 10 bases from J; bases unmatched to any gene: 10. The CDR3 coding sequence is TGTGCCAGCAGTTCTGGGACAGCCCGGCGCCAGTACTTC. Encoded protein: CASSSGTARRQYF.

There are a few counts of this clonotype. V gene TRBV3-1 combines with J gene TRBJ2-3, with D possibly being TRBD2 (5 bases). The germline V and J ends were trimmed by 4 bases and 3 bases, with 17 bases remaining between them. The germline V gene has CDR1 LGHDT and CDR2 YNNKEL (reference sequence). The CDR3 consists of 16 residues. Here the CDR3 DNA reads TGTGCCAGCAGCCCAGCAGAGGGCTGGAGGACAGATACGCAGTATTTT. It specifies CASSPAEGWRTDTQYF.

The chain uses TRBV20-1 and TRBJ2-1; D assignment may be TRBD1 or TRBD2 (5 bases each). Trimming cost V 6 bases and J 6 bases, with 15 bases left between them. Per germline, CDR1 DFQATT and CDR2 SNEGSKA (reference sequence). CDR3 length equals 13 residues. The DNA for the CDR3 is TGCAGTGCCCCGACTGGTGGGGGCAATGAGCAGTTCTTC. It encodes CSAPTGGGNEQFF.

There are many counts of this clonotype. The chain recombines TRBV6-1 with TRBJ1-2; no reliable D call. The ends were cut back, 5 bases at V and 0 bases at J, with 1 base in the middle. This CDR3 contains 11 residues. The V gene's germline CDR1 is MNHNS and CDR2 SASEGT. CDR3 in DNA: TGTGCCAGCAGTACTAACTATGGCTACACCTTC. Protein product: CASSTNYGYTF.

The rearrangement joins TRBV6-2 or TRBV6-3 to TRBJ2-2; D uncertain. This CDR3 spans 12 amino acids. Trimming pared 2 bases from V and 6 bases from J, leaving 4 bases between. From germline, CDR1 is MNHEY and CDR2 SVGEGT. The CDR3 loop reads CASSYVSGELFF. CDR3 nucleotides: TGTGCCAGCAGTTACGTTTCCGGGGAGCTGTTTTTT.

The chain couples TRBV12-3 or TRBV12-4 to TRBJ2-3; D is undetermined. V shed 2 bases and J shed 5 bases, with 11 bases lying between them. There are 14 residues in the CDR3. The CDR3 is CASSLSPLGDTQYF. In nucleotides, the CDR3 is TGTGCCAGCAGTTTATCGCCCTTGGGAGATACGCAGTATTTT.

There are a few counts of this clonotype. The rearrangement uses TRBV10-3 and TRBJ2-1, with TRBD1 matching over 7 bases. CDR1 is ENHRY, CDR2 SYGVKD, per germline. The CDR3 is made up of 17 amino acids. The junction had 9 bases not matched to a gene; V was cut back by 3 bases and J by 1 base. This CDR3 reads CAISDLPGQASYNEQFF. The CDR3 nucleotides read TGTGCCATCAGTGACCTACCCGGACAGGCGTCCTACAATGAGCAGTTCTTC.

This chain joins TRBV19 and TRBJ2-6; D call uncertain. This CDR3 comprises 15 residues. CDR1 is LNHDA and CDR2 is SQIVND in the germline V gene (reference sequence). V gave up 6 bases and J gave up 2 bases, with 11 bases separating them. CDR3 protein: CASSTYHAGANVLTF. The DNA for the CDR3 is TGTGCCAGTAGCACTTATCATGCTGGGGCCAACGTCCTGACTTTC.

The chain is built from TRBV18 and TRBJ2-7; D not resolved. Per germline, CDR1 KGHSH and CDR2 LQKENI. The V end was cut by 5 bases, the J end by 2 bases, with 13 bases between. The CDR3 runs 14 residues. The CDR3, as DNA: TGTGCCAGCTCATCACGGTCGGGCCCCTACGAGCAGTACTTC. This encodes CASSSRSGPYEQYF.

The chain uses TRBV20-1 and TRBJ2-6; D not certain. The CDR3 has 14 amino acids. Looked up from germline, CDR1 is DFQATT and CDR2 is SNEGSKA (reference sequence). The V gene lost 8 bases and the J gene lost 0 bases, with 11 bases spanning the gap. CDR3 residues: CSTGISSGANVLTF. Here the CDR3 DNA reads TGCAGTACCGGAATATCCTCTGGGGCCAACGTCCTGACTTTC.

This clonotype has only a few counts. The V gene is TRBV7-3, the J gene TRBJ2-1, with 8 bases lining up with TRBD1. This CDR3 has 16 residues. Trimming took 0 bases from V and 2 from J; bases not matched to a gene: 3. Germline assignment: CDR1 SGHTA and CDR2 FQGTGA. Here the CDR3 DNA reads TGTGCCAGCAGCTTAACTGGGACAGGTGCCTACAATGAGCAGTTCTTC. Its translation is CASSLTGTGAYNEQFF.

This clonotype was detected only a few times. The rearrangement uses TRBV10-3 and TRBJ2-7, with D perhaps TRBD1 (5 bases). The ends were cut back, 10 bases at V and 0 bases at J, with 16 bases in the middle. Per germline, CDR1 ENHRY and CDR2 SYGVKD. The CDR3 runs 14 residues. The CDR3 reads CATGSGRVSYEQYF. In DNA, the CDR3 is TGTGCCACTGGGTCGGGCAGGGTCTCCTACGAGCAGTACTTC.

The chain employs TRBV6-5 and TRBJ2-7; D ambiguous. CDR3 length: 15 residues. Looked up from germline, CDR1 is MNHEY and CDR2 is SVGAGI. V lost 0 bases, J lost 0 bases, and 9 bases lay in between. CDR3 in amino acids: CASSYSIGFSYEQYF. CDR3 bases: TGTGCCAGCAGTTACTCGATCGGATTCTCCTACGAGCAGTACTTC.

This clonotype was found a few times. The chain employs TRBV12-3 or TRBV12-4 and TRBJ1-2; D is possibly TRBD1 (6 bases). Trimming took 6 bases from V and 3 from J, leaving 17 bases between them. The CDR3 loop spans 15 amino acids. The CDR3 loop is CASRGAGAAYYGYTF. CDR3 coding DNA: TGTGCCAGCAGGGGCGCAGGGGCAGCGTACTATGGCTACACCTTC.

This clonotype was observed a handful of times. The gene calls are TRBV29-1 and TRBJ2-5; weak D call: TRBD1 (6 bases). V shed 7 bases and J shed 3 bases, with 15 bases lying between them. CDR3 size: 13 residues. Germline lookup yields CDR1 SQVTM and CDR2 ANQGSEA. The CDR3 here is CSADTQGEETQYF. The DNA for the CDR3 is TGCAGCGCTGATACACAGGGAGAAGAGACCCAGTACTTC.

This clonotype was detected ten times or more. This sequence joins TRBV27 and TRBJ2-2, with D hard to call. The V and J ends lost 6 bases and 2 bases respectively, with 10 bases between them. The CDR3 length is 14 residues. The germline V gene has CDR1 MNHEY and CDR2 SMNVEV (reference sequence). The CDR3 sequence: CASRPDTNTGELFF. CDR3 coding DNA: TGTGCCAGCAGACCCGACACTAACACCGGGGAGCTGTTTTTT.

The CDR3 DNA sequence: TGTGCCAGCAGCTTATTCGGGAATACTCCTGAAGCTTTCTTT. It encodes CASSLFGNTPEAFF. V and J are TRBV5-5 and TRBJ1-1; D is uncertain. CDR3 length equals 14 residues. V was clipped by 2 bases and J by 6 bases, with 14 bases between them. Germline V gene sequence: CDR1 SGHKS, CDR2 YYEKEE (reference sequence).

The chain has TRBV11-2 and TRBJ2-7; no definite D call. The CDR3 runs 14 residues. CDR1 SGHAT and CDR2 FQNNGV come from the germline V gene. V shed 4 bases and J shed 7 bases, with 17 bases lying between them. The DNA of the CDR3 is TGTGCCAGCAGCTCTCCCTCATTAGAGAGTGAGCAGTACTTC. Translated, it gives CASSSPSLESEQYF.